The 26 T cell receptor beta chains given below trace back to one sample, sequenced in a study of post-analysis software for immune sequencing data. Study-wide results and limits: Relative to controls, patients had about five TRBV segments at higher frequency, with TRBV5-6, TRBV5-1 and TRBV20-1 among these.

TCR beta libraries were prepared from cDNA with unique molecular identifiers. In TCRdb, the PCR reads were re-called with MiXCR into one record per CDR3 protein. The table shows 400,000 to 500,000 distinct CDR3 sequences, with roughly 40% occurring only once. Their recognized antigens are unknown. Material for sequencing was blood. The receptors stem from a girl aged 2-9 years with multiple sclerosis.

J is TRBJ1-5 and V is TRBV28; TRBD1 matches 8 bases. The CDR3 length is 15 residues. Germline V gene lookup returns CDR1 MDHEN and CDR2 SYDVKM. J gave up 5 bases and V 6 bases, and 9 bases lay outside the gene matches. CDR3 DNA: TGTGCCAGCAGATTCCGGGACAGGCGTCATCAGCCCCAGCATTTT. It translates to CASRFRDRRHQPQHF.

This rearrangement joins TRBV6-6 to TRBJ1-3; 7 nucleotides match TRBD1. This CDR3 region has 14 residues. Unmatched junction bases numbered 1, after V lost 5 bases and J lost 0 bases. In germline, CDR1 is MNHNY, CDR2 SVGAGI (reference sequence). The CDR3 DNA is TGTGCCAGCAGTAGGACAGGCTCTGGAAACACCATATATTTT. This gives the protein CASSRTGSGNTIYF.

The sample holds a few counts of this clonotype. Here the CDR3 reads CASSVGTGHQPQHF. CDR3 DNA sequence: TGTGCCAGCAGCGTGGGGACAGGGCATCAGCCCCAGCATTTT. The V gene is TRBV9, the J gene TRBJ1-5, with 9 bases fitting TRBD1. CDR3 length: 14 residues. The V segment lost 2 bases and the J segment 5 bases; nucleotides outside the gene matches: 2. Germline CDR1 SGDLS, CDR2 YYNGEE.

The chain has TRBV12-3 or TRBV12-4 and TRBJ1-1; no clear D. This CDR3 has 14 amino acids. The V and J ends lost 5 bases and 1 base respectively, with 11 bases between them. CDR3 residues: CASSQSRPNTEAFF. CDR3 coding DNA: TGTGCCAGCAGTCAGTCGAGGCCGAACACTGAAGCTTTCTTT.

The chain employs TRBV9 and TRBJ1-1; 8 positions agree with TRBD1. This CDR3 is built from 14 residues. Germline V CDR1 and CDR2: SGDLS, YYNGEE. The junction had 8 bases not matched to a gene; V was cut back by 3 bases and J by 7 bases. CDR3 DNA sequence: TGTGCCAGCAGCGCTGGGGACAGGACCAATGAAGCTTTCTTT. Protein: CASSAGDRTNEAFF.

About this clonotype itself: Relative to the germline gene, one junction end is altered; a read error may explain this. J is TRBJ2-1 and V is TRBV6-1; 10 bases line up with TRBD1. The CDR3 is made up of 13 amino acids. Germline CDR1 and CDR2: MNHNS and SASEGT. This CDR3 reads CAGTIGQGDERFF. The CDR3 DNA follows: TGTGCCGGAACTATCGGACAGGGGGATGAGCGGTTCTTC.

J is TRBJ1-4 and V is TRBV20-1; 7 nucleotides line up with TRBD1. Germline V gives CDR1 DFQATT, CDR2 SNEGSKA (reference sequence). V lost 4 bases and J lost 8; bases outside the gene matches: 16. The CDR3 loop spans 16 amino acids. CDR3 nucleotides: TGCAGTGCTAAGGGGGCATCAGGGGATCTTTCCGAAAAACTGTTTTTT. It specifies CSAKGASGDLSEKLFF.

This chain links TRBV28 with TRBJ2-1; possible D gene TRBD1, 6 bases. V lost 4 bases to trimming and J lost 0 bases, with 16 bases between them. Germline assignment: CDR1 MDHEN and CDR2 SYDVKM. The CDR3 is 17 amino acids. The CDR3 sequence is CASSSYNQGSSYNEQFF. In nucleotides, the CDR3 is TGTGCCAGCAGTTCATACAACCAGGGGAGCTCCTACAATGAGCAGTTCTTC.

The chain is built from TRBV18 and TRBJ2-5; D unresolved. V was trimmed by 7 bases and J by 0 bases, leaving 6 bases between them. Germline assignment: CDR1 KGHSH and CDR2 LQKENI. This CDR3 region has 12 residues. The chain's CDR3 is CASLGYQETQYF. The CDR3 nucleotides are TGTGCCAGCTTGGGGTACCAAGAGACCCAGTACTTC.

The chain is built from TRBV27 and TRBJ2-5; 7 bases agree with TRBD1. The closer fit of TRBJ2-7 to the DNA end suggests the J call may be wrong. CDR3 length equals 13 residues. Germline V lookup: CDR1 MNHEY, CDR2 SMNVEV (reference sequence). CDR3 DNA sequence: TGTGCCAGCAGCGTGGAACAGGGGCGCGAGCAGTACTTC. Residues: CASSVEQGREQYF.

This clonotype was counted once. This chain uses TRBV20-1 with TRBJ2-1; D is uncertain. The J call is doubtful: the DNA matches TRBJ2-7 better. This CDR3 is 15 amino acids long. CDR1 and CDR2 (germline): DFQATT, SNEGSKA (reference sequence). The DNA for the CDR3 is TGCAGTGCTAGAGAAGGGTCCAGCTCCTACAATGAGCAGTACTTC. Translated: CSAREGSSSYNEQYF.

The V and J genes are TRBV20-1 and TRBJ2-7, with 7 bases matching TRBD1. Germline lookup yields CDR1 DFQATT and CDR2 SNEGSKA (reference sequence). The CDR3 has 14 residues. The V and J ends lost 6 bases and 1 base, in that order; junction bases with no gene match: 9. As DNA, the CDR3 is TGCAGTGCCGATAAGACAGGGTCTTCCTACGAGCAGTACTTC. Translation gives CSADKTGSSYEQYF.

This clonotype was seen a handful of times. The chain couples TRBV4-3 to TRBJ2-3, with D perhaps assigned TRBD1 or TRBD2 (5 bases each). The germline V gene has CDR1 LGHNA and CDR2 YSLEER. The V and J ends lost 2 bases and 1 base respectively, with 10 bases between them. CDR3 size: 15 residues. CDR3 in DNA: TGCGCCAGCAGCCAAATAATGGGGGGCACAGATACGCAGTATTTT. Residues: CASSQIMGGTDTQYF.

This clonotype was seen just once. A much larger clone differs by one base, so this may be a read error. This rearrangement joins TRBV9 to TRBJ2-3, with D unresolved. V was clipped by 4 bases and J by 5 bases, with 14 bases between them. The CDR3 totals 14 residues. Germline assignment: CDR1 SGDLS and CDR2 YYNGEE. In DNA, the CDR3 is TGTGCCAGCAGCCCCACCAGCCCGCAAGATACGCAGTATTTT. Its protein product is CASSPTSPQDTQYF.

The V and J genes are TRBV12-3 or TRBV12-4 and TRBJ2-1, with 10 bases that match TRBD1. The CDR3 sequence is 15 residues long. The V and J ends lost 3 bases and 8 bases, in that order; junction bases with no gene match: 7. Here the CDR3 reads CASSFRDRGRDEQFF. In nucleotides, the CDR3 is TGTGCCAGCAGTTTTAGGGACAGGGGTCGGGATGAGCAGTTCTTC.

The chain has TRBV7-9 and TRBJ2-5; D is perhaps TRBD2 (5 bases). This CDR3 has 12 amino acids. Looked up from germline, CDR1 is SEHNR and CDR2 is FQNEAQ (reference sequence). Trimming removed 5 bases at V and 12 bases at J, with 16 bases between. CDR3 amino acids: CASSHTPGNEYF. CDR3 nucleotides: TGTGCCAGCAGCCATACTCCGGGAAATGAGTACTTC. Filled out from reference TRBV7-9 and TRBJ2-5, the complete variable domain reads DTGVSQNPRHKITKRGQNVTFRCDPISEHNRLYWYRQTLGQGPEFLTYFQNEAQLEKSRLLSDRFSAERPKGSFSTLEIQRTEQGDSAMYLCASSHTPGNEYFGPGTRLLVL.

V is TRBV12-3 or TRBV12-4 and J is TRBJ1-1; no clear D gene. This CDR3 region has 13 residues. Trimming cost V 3 bases and J 4 bases, with 9 bases left between them. CDR3 nucleotides: TGTGCCAGCAGTTTTAGGGCGTCCACTGAAGCTTTCTTT. Amino acids: CASSFRASTEAFF.

This clonotype was counted only a few times. The chain combines TRBV12-3 or TRBV12-4 with TRBJ1-2; D unresolved. The CDR3 spans 14 residues. V shed 3 bases and J shed 4 bases, with 12 bases lying between them. Here the CDR3 reads CASSLYPSGYGYTF. The CDR3 region has the DNA TGTGCCAGCAGTTTGTACCCTTCTGGCTATGGCTACACCTTC.

This clonotype was seen a few times. V gene TRBV6-1 combines with J gene TRBJ2-7; tentative D call: TRBD1 (6 bases). Trimming removed 7 bases from V and 3 bases from J, with 10 bases in between. The CDR3 is made up of 12 amino acids. CDR1 is MNHNS and CDR2 is SASEGT in the germline V gene. The CDR3 reads CASTTGDYEQYF. The CDR3, as DNA: TGTGCCAGCACGACAGGAGACTACGAGCAGTACTTC.

The J gene is TRBJ2-7, the V gene TRBV5-6; D is unresolved. CDR1 SGHDT and CDR2 YYEEEE come from the germline V gene. The V end was cut by 0 bases, the J end by 2 bases, with 18 bases between. This CDR3 region has 17 residues. The CDR3 sequence: CASSLGSSVRQTYEQYF. CDR3 nucleotide sequence: TGTGCCAGCAGCTTGGGTTCGTCTGTGCGGCAGACCTACGAGCAGTACTTC.

This sequence joins TRBV5-1 and TRBJ1-4, with D possibly TRBD1 on 5 matching bases. Germline V CDR1 and CDR2: SGHRS, YFSETQ. This CDR3 comprises 15 residues. Trimming shortened V by 0 bases and J by 7 bases, and 13 bases separated the two germline ends. As DNA, the CDR3 is TGCGCCAGCAGCTTGGAAGAGGGGAGGCCTGAAAAACTGTTTTTT. This encodes CASSLEEGRPEKLFF.

This clonotype was detected only a few times. V and J are TRBV7-2 and TRBJ2-6; D uncertain. The CDR3 has 14 amino acids. The germline V gene encodes CDR1 SGHTA and CDR2 FQGNSA. V was shortened by 3 bases and J by 1 base, with 4 bases between the two germline ends. The CDR3 reads CASSFLSGANVLTF. The DNA of the CDR3 is TGTGCCAGCAGCTTTCTATCTGGGGCCAACGTCCTGACTTTC. Combining the CDR3 with reference TRBV7-2 and TRBJ2-6 gives the whole variable domain GAGVSQSPSNKVTEKGKDVELRCDPISGHTALYWYRQSLGQGLEFLIYFQGNSAPDKSGLPSDRFSAERTGGSVSTLTIQRTQQEDSAVYLCASSFLSGANVLTFGAGSRLTVL.

This clonotype was seen ten or more times. The V and J genes are TRBV5-1 and TRBJ1-4, with D maybe TRBD1 (5 bases). Per the germline V gene, CDR1 is SGHRS and CDR2 is YFSETQ. The ends were cut back, 3 bases at V and 0 bases at J, with 15 bases in the middle. The CDR3 spans 17 residues. Written as DNA, the CDR3 is TGCGCCAGCAGCTGGGGGGAAGAGGAAGCAACTAATGAAAAACTGTTTTTT. Translation gives CASSWGEEEATNEKLFF.

The rearrangement links TRBV6-6 to TRBJ2-7; the D is unclear. Germline assignment: CDR1 MNHNY and CDR2 SVGAGI (reference sequence). This CDR3 is 14 amino acids long. Trimming took 0 bases from V and 7 from J, leaving 13 bases between them. CDR3 coding DNA: TGTGCCAGCAGTTACTCGCTCACGCTGGGGGAGCAGTACTTC. This codes for CASSYSLTLGEQYF.

This chain connects TRBV6-5 to TRBJ2-7; 9 bases align to TRBD1. Germline loops: CDR1 MNHEY, CDR2 SVGAGI. The CDR3 runs 14 residues. V lost 0 bases and J lost 7; bases outside the gene matches: 4. Here the CDR3 DNA reads TGTGCCAGCAGTTACTCCGGACAGGGGCGAGAGCAGTACTTC. This gives the protein CASSYSGQGREQYF.

This clonotype was observed a handful of times. The chain joins TRBV6-5 to TRBJ2-3; no clear D. This CDR3 has 13 residues. Per germline, CDR1 MNHEY and CDR2 SVGAGI. With 6 bases removed from V and 1 base from J, the gap between germline ends came to 8 bases. The CDR3 loop is CASRALGTDTQYF. CDR3 coding DNA: TGTGCCAGCAGGGCTCTGGGCACAGATACGCAGTATTTT.